These 3 T cell receptor beta chains were sequenced from one sample in a study of shared clonotypes between healthy human individuals (dated by TCRdb to the early 2020s). Library generation was performed with the immunoSEQ multiplex PCR assay. TCRdb took over this immuneACCESS table, retaining in-frame rearrangements with V and J assigned. Such tables are incomplete; in checked studies, under half of the missing clones stem from an unresolved V gene, and the remainder is unexplained. The sample yields about 680,000 clones; 60% to 75% were counted once. The ten most abundant clones make up about 1.8% of the sample. Sequencing was performed on memory CD4+ T cells sorted from blood. The sample's cell subset or site, from its label and the paper: CD45RA-negative fraction. Receptor source: a woman in her thirties in good health.

This chain joins TRBV14 and TRBJ1-1; no clear D gene. CDR1 is SGHDN, CDR2 FVKESK, per germline. V was cut by 4 bases and J by 9 bases, with 15 bases left in between. This CDR3 contains 13 residues. CDR3 amino acids: CASSPQREGKAFF. As DNA, the CDR3 is TGTGCCAGCAGCCCACAGAGGGAGGGTAAAGCTTTCTTT.

This chain links TRBV11-2 with TRBJ1-4; the D gene is possibly TRBD1 (6 bases). The CDR3 runs to 15 residues. Germline V gene data show CDR1 as SGHAT and CDR2 as FQNNGV. Trimming removed 1 base at V and 4 bases at J, with 10 bases between. The CDR3 protein is CASSLVRGGNEKLFF. CDR3 in DNA: TGTGCCAGCAGCTTAGTTAGAGGGGGTAATGAAAAACTGTTTTTT.

This chain connects TRBV7-2 to TRBJ2-2; D remains unclear. Trimming took off 4 bases at V and 7 bases at J, with 7 bases between the two ends. The CDR3 loop spans 12 amino acids. The germline V gene encodes CDR1 SGHTA and CDR2 FQGNSA. CDR3: CASSSFIGELFF. The CDR3 region has the DNA TGTGCCAGCAGCTCTTTTATCGGGGAGCTGTTTTTT. Variable domain in full (rest from reference TRBV7-2 and TRBJ2-2): GAGVSQSPSNKVTEKGKDVELRCDPISGHTALYWYRQSLGQGLEFLIYFQGNSAPDKSGLPSDRFSAERTGGSVSTLTIQRTQQEDSAVYLCASSSFIGELFFGEGSRLTVL.